The 11 T cell receptor beta chains in this list originate from one sample, sequenced in a study of blood T cell repertoires in COVID-19 (dated by TCRdb to between 2020 and 2021). Library method: the immunoSEQ multiplex PCR assay. In TCRdb, the immuneACCESS table is reduced to in-frame sequences with V and J assigned. These tables do not hold every clone; where another copy was compared, an unresolved V gene accounts for under half, and the others remain unexplained. Present in this sample are 250,000 to 350,000 clones, 90% of which were seen just once. Roughly 6.3% of the sample is held by the ten biggest clonotypes. The sequenced sample was peripheral blood. The receptor set was obtained from a woman in her forties or fifties with COVID-19, enrolled during active disease.

On this clone: The junction and the germline gene differ at one end; a read error may be behind it. The rearrangement joins TRBV6-2 or TRBV6-3 to TRBJ1-5; 7 nucleotides agree with TRBD1. Looked up from germline, CDR1 is MNHEY and CDR2 is SVGEGT. CDR3 length: 16 amino acids. The CDR3 is CASSHSPKTGDQPQHF. For the CDR3, the DNA is TGTGCCAGCAGTCACTCCCCAAAAACAGGGGATCAGCCCCAGCATTTT.

This clone was recorded only once. The genes are TRBV6-6 and TRBJ2-2; TRBD2 matches at 9 bases. The junction had 7 bases not matched to a gene; V was cut back by 6 bases and J by 2 bases. The CDR3 is 16 amino acids. Germline V lookup: CDR1 MNHNY, CDR2 SVGAGI (reference sequence). DNA for the CDR3: TGTGCCAGCAGCAAATCTAGCGGGGCTAACACCGGGGAGCTGTTTTTT. It yields the protein CASSKSSGANTGELFF.

The chain links TRBV19 to TRBJ1-2; tentatively, D is TRBD1 (6 bases). This CDR3 is built from 14 residues. Germline CDR1 is LNHDA and CDR2 is SQIVND (reference sequence). Trimming left V 3 bases short and J 6 bases short, with 14 bases between. The CDR3 loop reads CASSMLPGVDGYTF. In nucleotides, the CDR3 is TGTGCCAGTAGTATGTTGCCAGGGGTCGATGGCTACACCTTC.

The chain uses TRBV18 and TRBJ1-1; 9 bases line up with TRBD1. The CDR3 extends over 16 amino acids. The V gene's germline CDR1 is KGHSH and CDR2 LQKENI. V was pared by 3 bases and J by 2 bases, with 7 bases of the junction left unmatched. DNA of the CDR3: TGTGCCAGCTCACCTAGAGACAGGGGGATTAACACTGAAGCTTTCTTT. Protein: CASSPRDRGINTEAFF.

Concerning this clone: The junction shows a germline mismatch at one end, possibly a read error. For the CDR3, the DNA is TGTGCCAGCAGTTTAGCGGGTCCCTCCTACGAGCAGTACTTC. Translating it yields CASSLAGPSYEQYF. The genes are TRBV11-3 and TRBJ2-7; 7 nucleotides line up with TRBD2. Germline CDR1 is SGHNT and CDR2 is YENEEA. The CDR3 sequence is 14 residues long.

This clone was picked up many times. The CDR3 spells CASNWGSPRGEQFF. The CDR3 DNA reads TGTGCCAGCAATTGGGGGAGTCCCCGGGGGGAGCAGTTCTTC. The J gene is TRBJ2-1, the V gene TRBV7-8, with D possibly being TRBD2 (6 bases). Trimming removed 7 bases from V and 10 bases from J, with 20 bases in between. Germline values: CDR1 SGHVS, CDR2 FQNEAQ. The CDR3 contains 14 residues.

The chain is built from TRBV6-1 and TRBJ1-1; no clear D. The ends were cut back, 2 bases at V and 3 bases at J, with 10 bases in the middle. Germline V gene lookup returns CDR1 MNHNS and CDR2 SASEGT. The CDR3 length is 14 residues. CDR3 amino acids: CASSETSLDTEAFF. The CDR3 nucleotides are TGTGCCAGCAGTGAAACCAGTCTGGACACTGAAGCTTTCTTT.

The chain has TRBV19 and TRBJ2-7, with 11 bases fitting TRBD1. Unmatched junction bases numbered 6, after V lost 6 bases and J lost 2 bases. Germline V gene lookup returns CDR1 LNHDA and CDR2 SQIVND (reference sequence). The CDR3 has 15 amino acids. Written as DNA, the CDR3 is TGTGCCAGTAGCCGCGGACAGGGGGCTACCTACGAGCAGTACTTC. It specifies CASSRGQGATYEQYF.

This chain joins TRBV13 and TRBJ2-2, with D hard to call. From germline, CDR1 is PRHDT and CDR2 FYEKMQ (reference sequence). The CDR3 length is 16 residues. Between the trimmed V and J ends, which lost 2 bases and 1 base, there was a span of 11 bases. This CDR3 reads CASSLYSSLNTGELFF. DNA for the CDR3: TGTGCCAGCAGCTTATACAGCTCCTTGAACACCGGGGAGCTGTTTTTT.

The CDR3 loop is CASSDLELGNEQFF. CDR3 sequence (DNA): TGTGCCAGCAGTGACCTAGAGCTGGGCAATGAGCAGTTCTTC. The V call is TRBV6-4, the J call TRBJ2-1; D unresolved. This CDR3 is built from 14 residues. The V gene's germline CDR1 is MRHNA and CDR2 SNTAGT. The V and J ends lost 2 bases and 6 bases respectively, with 11 bases between them.

The V call is TRBV5-4, the J call TRBJ2-7, with D hard to call. The CDR3 sequence is 15 residues long. V shed 4 bases and J shed 0 bases, with 14 bases lying between them. Germline V gives CDR1 SGHNT, CDR2 YYREEE (reference sequence). The CDR3 DNA follows: TGTGCCAGCAGCCGCGCTGACGCAGGCTCCTACGAGCAGTACTTC. Its translation is CASSRADAGSYEQYF.